This T cell receptor beta chain was captured by sequencing in a study of blood T cell repertoires in COVID-19. Across the whole study: The samples span acute and convalescent COVID-19 from the United States, Italy and Spain. Sample material is recorded as cDNA or gDNA derived from T cells, B-cell-depleted T cells, or PBMCs.

Regarding this clone: One end of the junction fails to match germline, which may point to a read error.

The CDR3 length is 15 residues. Germline V lookup: CDR1 SSHAT, CDR2 FNYEAQ (reference sequence). Some clones are missing from TCRdb's copy, which holds only in-frame ones; the method was immunoSEQ multiplex PCR. This sample has more than 150,000 clones, with 86% found just once. This chain connects TRBV7-7 to TRBJ2-5; 9 bases are shared with TRBD2. The receptor comes from a man aged 50 to 59 with active or convalescent COVID-19. The sequenced material came from peripheral blood. CDR3 in DNA: TGTGCTAGCAGCTTAGGTACACTAGCGGGAGAGACCCAGTACTTC. Its protein is CASSLGTLAGETQYF.